A single TCR beta chain is shown here with its context. Its antigen is as yet unknown. Individual cDNA molecules each received unique molecular identifiers attached to them. A single record per CDR3 protein comes from TCRdb applying MiXCR to the 5' RACE reads. This table has nearly 95,000 distinct CDR3 sequences, approximately 16% appearing once. These data are taken from a study of early T cells in non-severe SARS-CoV-2 infection. Study-wide results and caveats: Clonotype matching in VDJdb favored anti-spike CD8 responses and did not capture private and CD4 specificities.

Sequenced here: whole blood, sampled at baseline. The origin of this receptor is an adult who was a healthcare worker with PCR-confirmed SARS-CoV-2 infection or an uninfected control (not recorded which).

The DNA of the CDR3 is TGTGCCAGCAGTTACTTTCGGGGCACCAGCGGGAGAAGGTTCGGTGAGCAGTTCTTC. This codes for CASSYFRGTSGRRFGEQFF. The rearrangement uses TRBV6-5 and TRBJ2-1; 8 bases match TRBD2. CDR3 length: 19 residues. Per germline, CDR1 MNHEY and CDR2 SVGAGI. V was pared by 1 base and J by 9 bases, with 20 bases of the junction left unmatched.